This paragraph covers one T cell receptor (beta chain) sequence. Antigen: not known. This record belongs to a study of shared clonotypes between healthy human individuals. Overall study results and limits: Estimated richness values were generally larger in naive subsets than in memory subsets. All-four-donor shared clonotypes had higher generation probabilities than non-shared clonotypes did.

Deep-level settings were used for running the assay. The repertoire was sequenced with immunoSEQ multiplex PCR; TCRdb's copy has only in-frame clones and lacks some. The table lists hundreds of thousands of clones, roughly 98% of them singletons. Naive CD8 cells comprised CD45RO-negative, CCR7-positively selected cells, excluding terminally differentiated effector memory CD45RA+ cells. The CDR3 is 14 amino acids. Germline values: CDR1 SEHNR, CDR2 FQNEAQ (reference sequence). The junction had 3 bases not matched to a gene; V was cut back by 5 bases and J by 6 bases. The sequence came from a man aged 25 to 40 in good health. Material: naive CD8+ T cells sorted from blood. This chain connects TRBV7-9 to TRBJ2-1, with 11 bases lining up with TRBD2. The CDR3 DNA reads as TGTGCCAGCAGCACAACTAGCGGGAGCAATGAGCAGTTCTTC. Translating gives CASSTTSGSNEQFF.